This paragraph reports one T cell receptor (beta chain). These data are taken from a study of CD8 T cells in Susac syndrome. The V and J ends lost 3 bases and 5 bases respectively, with 12 bases between them. Germline CDR1 and CDR2: SGHRS and YFSETQ. The CDR3 is 14 amino acids. Random hexamers were used to reverse transcribe roughly 0.5 to 1 ug of RNA. TCRdb reprocessed the immunoSEQ multiplex PCR reads with MiXCR, giving one entry per CDR3 protein. The table lists about 200,000 distinct CDR3 sequences, roughly 94% of them singletons. Sequencing of TCR beta, carried out with a high-throughput approach, was applied to CD8+ and CD4+ T cells from the blood.

This chain joins TRBV5-1 and TRBJ2-1, with D perhaps matching TRBD2 (6 bases). This clonotype was sampled from a human donor with multiple sclerosis. The sequencing input was CD4+ T cells from PBMCs. The CDR3 bases are TGCGCCAGCAGCTGGACCGGGAGCAACAATGAGCAGTTCTTC. Translating gives CASSWTGSNNEQFF. The full variable domain, rest sourced from reference TRBV5-1 and TRBJ2-1, is KAGVTQTPRYLIKTRGQQVTLSCSPISGHRSVSWYQQTPGQGLQFLFEYFSETQRNKGNFPGRFSGRQFSNSRSEMNVSTLELGDSALYLCASSWTGSNNEQFFGPGTRLTVL.